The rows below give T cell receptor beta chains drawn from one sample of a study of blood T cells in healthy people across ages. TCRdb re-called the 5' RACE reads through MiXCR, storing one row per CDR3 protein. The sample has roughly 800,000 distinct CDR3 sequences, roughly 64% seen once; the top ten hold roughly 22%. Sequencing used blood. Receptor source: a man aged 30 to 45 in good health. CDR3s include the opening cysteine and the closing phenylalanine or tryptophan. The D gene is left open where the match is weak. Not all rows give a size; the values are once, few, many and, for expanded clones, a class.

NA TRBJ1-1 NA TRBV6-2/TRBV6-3 TGTGCCAGCAGTTACGGTCCTTGGGGGAAAGCTTTCTTT CASSYGPWGKAFF
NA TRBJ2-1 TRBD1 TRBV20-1 TGCAGTGTGGGGACAGACGACAATGAGCAGTTCTTC CSVGTDDNEQFF
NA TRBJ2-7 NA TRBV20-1 TGCAGCCCCGCGGAGGATTTGGGGATGGACACCTACGAGCAGTACTTC CSPAEDLGMDTYEQYF
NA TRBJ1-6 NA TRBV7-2 TGTGCCAGCAGCTTAGTGCGGCGGGACTGGTCACCCCTCCACTTT CASSLVRRDWSPLHF
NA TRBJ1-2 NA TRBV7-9 TGTGCCAGCAGGGACGACTATGGCTACACCTTC CASRDDYGYTF
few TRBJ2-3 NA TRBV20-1 TGCAGTGCCAAGACAGCCGGCACAGATACGCAGTATTTT CSAKTAGTDTQYF
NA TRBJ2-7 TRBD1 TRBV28 TGTGCCAGCCGGACAGGGGGGTACTACGAGCAGTACTTC CASRTGGYYEQYF
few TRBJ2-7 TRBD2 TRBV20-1 TGCAGTGCTAACGCGGGAGCGACGTTGGGCGAGCAGTACTTC CSANAGATLGEQYF
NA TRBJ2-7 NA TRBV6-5 TGTGCCAGCAGTTCCTGGGGTCCGGCCGAGCAGTACTTC CASSSWGPAEQYF
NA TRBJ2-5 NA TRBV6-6 TGTGCCAGCGGTAGGACAGCCAGCACAGGGCAGTACTTC CASGRTASTGQYF
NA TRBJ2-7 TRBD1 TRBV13 TGTGCCAGCAGCTTCGGGACAGGGGGGGCCTACGAGCAGTACTTC CASSFGTGGAYEQYF
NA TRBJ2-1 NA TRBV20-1 TGCAGTGCTAGAGTCGTCGGGCTCAATGAGCAGTTCTTC CSARVVGLNEQFF
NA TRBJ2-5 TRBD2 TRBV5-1 TGCGCCAGCAGAACAATACCAGCGGGGCAAGAGACCCAGTACTTC CASRTIPAGQETQYF
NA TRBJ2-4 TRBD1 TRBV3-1 TGTGCCAGCAGCCACGCACAGGGGGCGGAGGTTCAGTACTTC CASSHAQGAEVQYF
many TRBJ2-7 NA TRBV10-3 TGTGCCATCAGTGAGACTCCCCGAAGCTCCTACGAGCAGTACTTC CAISETPRSSYEQYF
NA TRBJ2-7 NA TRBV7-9 TGTGCCAGCAGCGTAATGGGAACAGGCGCCTACGAGCAGTACTTC CASSVMGTGAYEQYF
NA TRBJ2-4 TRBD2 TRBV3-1 TGTGCCAGCAGCCTCGCAGGGGCTAGCGGGAGTGGTATTCAGTACTTC CASSLAGASGSGIQYF
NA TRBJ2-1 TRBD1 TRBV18 TGTGCCAGCTCACCAAATGGGGACAGGTTATACAATGAGCAGTTCTTC CASSPNGDRLYNEQFF
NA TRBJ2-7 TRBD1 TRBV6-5 TGTGCCAGCAGCTACAGGGGGGAGGAGCAGTACTTC CASSYRGEEQYF
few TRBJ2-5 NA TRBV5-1 TGCGCCAGCAGCTTCGGGCAGGAAGAAGAGACCCAGTACTTC CASSFGQEEETQYF
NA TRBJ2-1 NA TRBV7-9 TGTGCCAGCAGCTTAGCGGAGACGACGAACAATGAGCAGTTCTTC CASSLAETTNNEQFF
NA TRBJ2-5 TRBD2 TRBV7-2 TGTGCCAGCAGCTCGCGCGGAGGAAGCATTAGCGGGAGGCGAGAGACCCAGTACTTC CASSSRGGSISGRRETQYF
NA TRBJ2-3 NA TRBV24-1 TGTGCCACCAGTGATCCGAGGCGGAGGACAGATACGCAGTATTTT CATSDPRRRTDTQYF
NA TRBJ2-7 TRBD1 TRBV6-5 TGTGCCAGCGGGGGTGGGGGACAGGGCTCCTACGAGCAGTACTTC CASGGGGQGSYEQYF
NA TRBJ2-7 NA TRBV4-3 TGCGCCAGCAGCCAAGGAGGGGAGGTCGGCGAGCAGTACTTC CASSQGGEVGEQYF